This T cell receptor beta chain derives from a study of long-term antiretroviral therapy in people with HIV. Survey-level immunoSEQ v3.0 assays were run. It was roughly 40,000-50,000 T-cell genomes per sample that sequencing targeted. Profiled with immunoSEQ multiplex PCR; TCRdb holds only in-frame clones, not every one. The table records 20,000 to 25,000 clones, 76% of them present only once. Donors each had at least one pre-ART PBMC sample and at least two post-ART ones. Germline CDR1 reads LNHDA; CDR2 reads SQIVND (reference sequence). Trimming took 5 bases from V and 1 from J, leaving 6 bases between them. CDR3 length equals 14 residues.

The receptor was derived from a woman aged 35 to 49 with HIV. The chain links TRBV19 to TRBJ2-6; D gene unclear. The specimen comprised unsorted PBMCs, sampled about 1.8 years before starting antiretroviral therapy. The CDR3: CASSLVSGANVLTF. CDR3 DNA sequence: TGTGCCAGTAGTCTCGTATCTGGGGCCAACGTCCTGACTTTC.